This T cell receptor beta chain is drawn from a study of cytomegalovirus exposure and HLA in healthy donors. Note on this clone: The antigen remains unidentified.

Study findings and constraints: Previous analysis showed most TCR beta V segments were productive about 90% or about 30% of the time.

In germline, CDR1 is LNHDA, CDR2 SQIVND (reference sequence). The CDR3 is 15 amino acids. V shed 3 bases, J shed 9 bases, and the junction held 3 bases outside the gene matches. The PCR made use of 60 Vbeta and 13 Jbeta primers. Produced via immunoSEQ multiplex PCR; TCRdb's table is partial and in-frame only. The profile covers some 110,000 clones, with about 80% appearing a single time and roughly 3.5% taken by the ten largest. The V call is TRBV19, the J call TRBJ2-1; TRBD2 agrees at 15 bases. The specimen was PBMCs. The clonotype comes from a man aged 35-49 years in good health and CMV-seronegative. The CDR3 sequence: CASSIMGLAGGEQFF. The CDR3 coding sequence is TGTGCCAGTAGTATTATGGGACTAGCGGGGGGTGAGCAGTTCTTC.